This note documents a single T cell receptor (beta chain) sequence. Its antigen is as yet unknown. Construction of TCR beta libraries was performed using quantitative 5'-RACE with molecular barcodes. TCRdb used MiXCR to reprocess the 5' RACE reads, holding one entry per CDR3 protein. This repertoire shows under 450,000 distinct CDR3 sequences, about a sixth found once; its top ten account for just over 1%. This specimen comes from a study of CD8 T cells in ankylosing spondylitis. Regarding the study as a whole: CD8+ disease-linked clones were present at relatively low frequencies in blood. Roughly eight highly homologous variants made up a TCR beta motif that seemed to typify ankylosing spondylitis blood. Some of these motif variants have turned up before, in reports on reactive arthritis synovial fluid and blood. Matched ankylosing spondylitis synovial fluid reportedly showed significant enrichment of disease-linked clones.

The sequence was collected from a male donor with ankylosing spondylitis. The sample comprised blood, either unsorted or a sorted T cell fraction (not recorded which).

CDR3 loop: CASSGQAIANTGELFF. The CDR3 nucleotides read TGTGCCAGCTCGGGACAGGCGATAGCGAACACCGGGGAGCTGTTTTTT. The chain is built from TRBV7-3 and TRBJ2-2, with 8 nucleotides matching TRBD1. This CDR3 region has 16 residues. V shed 8 bases and J 0 bases; nucleotides not matched to a gene: 8. Germline V gene data show CDR1 as SGHTA and CDR2 as FQGTGA.